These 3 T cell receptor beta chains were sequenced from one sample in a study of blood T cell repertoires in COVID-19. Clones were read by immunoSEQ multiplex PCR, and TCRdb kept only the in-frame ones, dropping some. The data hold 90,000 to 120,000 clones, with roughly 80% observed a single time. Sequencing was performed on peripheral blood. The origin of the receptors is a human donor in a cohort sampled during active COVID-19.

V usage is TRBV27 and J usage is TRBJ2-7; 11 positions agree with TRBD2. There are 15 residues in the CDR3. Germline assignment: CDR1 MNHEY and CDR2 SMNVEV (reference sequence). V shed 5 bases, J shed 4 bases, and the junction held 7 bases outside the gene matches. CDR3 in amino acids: CASSAGTSGLYEQYF. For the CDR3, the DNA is TGTGCCAGCAGTGCCGGGACTAGCGGACTTTACGAGCAGTACTTC.

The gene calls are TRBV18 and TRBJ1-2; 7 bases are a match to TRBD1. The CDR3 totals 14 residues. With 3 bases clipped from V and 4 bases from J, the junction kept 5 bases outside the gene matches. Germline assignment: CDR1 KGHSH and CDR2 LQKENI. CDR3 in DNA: TGTGCCAGCTCACCCGGGACAGCCGTCTATGGCTACACCTTC. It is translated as CASSPGTAVYGYTF.

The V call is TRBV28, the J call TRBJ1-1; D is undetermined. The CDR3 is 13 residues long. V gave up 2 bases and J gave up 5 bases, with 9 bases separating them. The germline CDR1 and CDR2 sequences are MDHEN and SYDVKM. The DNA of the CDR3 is TGTGCCAGCAGTTTACCCCCGGGGACTGAAGCTTTCTTT. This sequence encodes CASSLPPGTEAFF. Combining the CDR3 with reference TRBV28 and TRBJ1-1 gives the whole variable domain DVKVTQSSRYLVKRTGEKVFLECVQDMDHENMFWYRQDPGLGLRLIYFSYDVKMKEKGDIPEGYSVSREKKERFSLILESASTNQTSMYLCASSLPPGTEAFFGQGTRLTVV.